Following are 11 T cell receptor beta chains from one sample sequenced in a study of T cell repertoires in cytomegalovirus infection. TCRdb fed the reads into MiXCR, producing one record per CDR3 protein. The data contain fewer than 250,000 distinct CDR3 sequences, roughly an eighth of them singletons. The sample was PBMCs. These receptors all come from a human donor in good health (CMV status not recorded). Some clones in this sample may be carry-over from other donors' samples.

V usage is TRBV7-2 and J usage is TRBJ2-1, with 14 bases identical to TRBD2. This CDR3 has 18 amino acids. With V trimmed by 1 base and J by 5 bases, 7 bases remained unmatched. Germline CDR1 and CDR2: SGHTA and FQGNSA. The CDR3 is CASSLVGTSGRSDNEQFF. CDR3 DNA: TGTGCCAGCAGCTTAGTAGGGACTAGCGGGAGATCGGACAATGAGCAGTTCTTC.

The V gene is TRBV29-1, the J gene TRBJ2-3, with D perhaps matching TRBD2 (5 bases). The CDR3 totals 15 residues. Germline loops: CDR1 SQVTM, CDR2 ANQGSEA. V lost 1 base and J 4 bases, leaving 15 bases between the germline ends. The CDR3 is CSVEGGEGVPDTQYF. DNA of the CDR3: TGCAGCGTTGAAGGGGGAGAGGGAGTCCCAGATACGCAGTATTTT.

This clonotype has at least ten counts. The V gene is TRBV7-2, the J gene TRBJ2-5; 8 nucleotides line up with TRBD1. The V gene end was trimmed by 0 bases and the J gene end by 4 bases; junction bases not matched to a gene: 1. Germline V CDR1 and CDR2: SGHTA, FQGNSA. The length of the CDR3 is 14 residues. The DNA of the CDR3 is TGTGCCAGCAGCTTAGCGCAGGGGGCAGAGACCCAGTACTTC. It is translated as CASSLAQGAETQYF. Using reference TRBV7-2 and TRBJ2-5 for the parts outside the CDR3, the full variable domain is GAGVSQSPSNKVTEKGKDVELRCDPISGHTALYWYRQSLGQGLEFLIYFQGNSAPDKSGLPSDRFSAERTGGSVSTLTIQRTQQEDSAVYLCASSLAQGAETQYFGPGTRLLVL.

This chain joins TRBV20-1 and TRBJ2-7; unclear D gene. The ends were cut back, 3 bases at V and 7 bases at J, with 13 bases in the middle. Germline CDR1 DFQATT, CDR2 SNEGSKA (reference sequence). The CDR3 runs 12 residues. CDR3 sequence reads: CSASRSYQEQYF. Written as DNA, the CDR3 is TGCAGTGCTAGTCGGTCATACCAGGAGCAGTACTTC.

This rearrangement joins TRBV5-1 to TRBJ1-1, with TRBD1 matching over 7 bases. The CDR3 totals 15 residues. J gave up 1 base and V 2 bases, and 5 bases lay outside the gene matches. Germline CDR1 SGHRS, CDR2 YFSETQ. The CDR3 region has the DNA TGCGCCAGCAGCTTTTCCGGGACAGAGAACACTGAAGCTTTCTTT. Its translation is CASSFSGTENTEAFF.

Ten or more counts support this clonotype. The chain links TRBV7-2 to TRBJ2-7; possible D gene TRBD1, 5 bases. V was trimmed by 6 bases and J by 1 base, leaving 10 bases between them. The V gene's germline CDR1 is SGHTA and CDR2 FQGNSA. This CDR3 has 13 residues. CDR3 protein: CASRRQSSYEQYF. CDR3 DNA sequence: TGTGCCAGCAGAAGACAGAGTTCCTACGAGCAGTACTTC.

The sample holds many counts of this clonotype. The chain couples TRBV7-2 to TRBJ2-7, with a weak D call TRBD1 (6 bases). Per germline, CDR1 SGHTA and CDR2 FQGNSA. The V and J ends lost 4 bases and 0 bases respectively, with 13 bases between them. The CDR3 runs to 15 residues. CDR3 DNA sequence: TGTGCCAGCAGCTCCCACAGGGATCTCTCCTACGAGCAGTACTTC. It translates to CASSSHRDLSYEQYF.

This clonotype was counted between two and nine times. The V gene is TRBV5-1, the J gene TRBJ2-7; 8 bases are shared with TRBD1. The V segment lost 0 bases and the J segment 0 bases; nucleotides outside the gene matches: 8. This CDR3 has 17 residues. Germline CDR1 and CDR2: SGHRS and YFSETQ. Written as DNA, the CDR3 is TGCGCCAGCAGCTTGGCGATGGGACAGGCGAGCTCCTACGAGCAGTACTTC. Its protein is CASSLAMGQASSYEQYF.

In this sample, this clonotype turned up once. The gene calls are TRBV10-3 and TRBJ2-3; 7 nucleotides agree with TRBD1. The CDR3 sequence is 14 residues long. V lost 6 bases to trimming and J lost 4 bases; unmatched junction nucleotides: 7. Per germline, CDR1 ENHRY and CDR2 SYGVKD. The CDR3, as DNA: TGTGCCATCAGCGGGACAGCCAATTCAGATACGCAGTATTTT. Translation gives CAISGTANSDTQYF.

This chain uses TRBV4-3 with TRBJ1-1; no reliable D call. With 0 bases removed from V and 3 bases from J, the gap between germline ends came to 8 bases. This CDR3 region has 14 residues. Looked up from germline, CDR1 is LGHNA and CDR2 is YSLEER. CDR3 sequence (DNA): TGCGCCAGCAGCCAAGAAACCTTACACACTGAAGCTTTCTTT. Translating it yields CASSQETLHTEAFF.

This clonotype showed up many times. This rearrangement joins TRBV27 to TRBJ1-2; a possible D gene is TRBD1 (5 bases). V was pared by 5 bases and J by 4 bases, with 14 bases between. Germline CDR1 and CDR2: MNHEY and SMNVEV (reference sequence). CDR3 size: 14 residues. The DNA of the CDR3 is TGTGCCAGCAGTAGACTCCGGGACGGCTATGGCTACACCTTC. It encodes CASSRLRDGYGYTF.